The rows below give T cell receptor beta chains drawn from one sample of a study of human T cells and chemical hapten exposure. TCRdb reprocessed the RACE reads with MiXCR, giving one entry per CDR3 protein. In the table there are 65,000 to 95,000 distinct CDR3 sequences, about an eighth of which are singletons. The sample consisted of whole blood, taken in connection with sensitization to the hapten diphenylcyclopropenone (DPC). The receptors were sampled from a woman aged 55-75 years with alopecia areata. Some clones in this sample may be carry-over from other donors' samples. The CDR3 runs from the conserved cysteine through the conserved F or W. Clone size is shown for a subset of rows, as once, few, many or a class of expanded clone.

.	TRBV2	TRBJ2-7	CASSSWGRAYEQYF
few	TRBV9	TRBJ1-2	CASSATNYGYTF
many	TRBV20-1	TRBJ2-1	CSAGGDRGYNEQFF
many	TRBV4-1	TRBJ1-2	CASSHHLLQGANGYTF
.	TRBV7-2	TRBJ2-1	CASSLGPRGTPYNEQFF
few	TRBV18	TRBJ1-3	CASSPPVGPGNTIYF
.	TRBV6-5	TRBJ1-1	CASCYARNTEAFF
.	TRBV6-9	TRBJ2-5	CASRRQTQYF
.	TRBV6-1	TRBJ1-2	CASSQRSYGYTF
few	TRBV10-3	TRBJ2-2	CAIRGSTNTGELFF
.	TRBV19	TRBJ1-2	CASSTLQGAGYYGYTF
many	TRBV7-8	TRBJ1-1	CASSLGIGQFQAEAFF
many	TRBV12-3/TRBV12-4	TRBJ2-7	CASSLSDEAYEQYF
many	TRBV29-1	TRBJ2-3	CSVDYGTDTQYF
.	TRBV9	TRBJ2-7	CASSVDHKYEQYF
.	TRBV5-1	TRBJ2-5	CASSLNRQIQETQYF
many	TRBV7-9	TRBJ1-2	CAIRQGGFLDYTF
few	TRBV6-1	TRBJ2-4	CAAAGQTNAVIQYF
few	TRBV9	TRBJ2-1	CASSVSPSGGEQFF
many	TRBV30	TRBJ1-5	CAWSVTGGGQPQHF
once	TRBV11-1	TRBJ2-5	CASSDPGGSETQYF
few	TRBV20-1	TRBJ1-5	CSASRTGDQPQHF
.	TRBV10-3	TRBJ2-3	CATAGFSTDTQYF
.	TRBV10-3	TRBJ2-7	CDISVGTETYEQYF
few	TRBV4-1	TRBJ2-7	CASSPRTDIYEQYF
many	TRBV7-9	TRBJ1-1	CASSFSVLRTGGNTEAFF
many	TRBV6-6	TRBJ1-2	CASSYSLHRGDGYTF
many	TRBV29-1	TRBJ2-7	CSVGRDDYEQYF
few	TRBV23-1	TRBJ2-1	CASSQEIDPGSSNEQFF
many	TRBV20-1	TRBJ2-7	CSANTGDGLTYEQYF
.	TRBV3-1	TRBJ1-5	CASSQDREASSNQPQHF
.	TRBV9	TRBJ1-2	CASSVTVDYGYTF
many	TRBV12-3/TRBV12-4	TRBJ1-4	CASRSTGNNEKLFF
many	TRBV6-1	TRBJ2-5	CASSEASSRGQTQYF
many	TRBV6-4	TRBJ2-3	CASSPTSGESLYTDTQYF
.	TRBV12-3/TRBV12-4	TRBJ1-2	CASNPGAYYGYTF
many	TRBV4-2	TRBJ1-1	CASSQEAGSPEAFF
many	TRBV7-9	TRBJ1-5	CASSAGGQPQHF
many	TRBV20-1	TRBJ1-4	CSAIVNTNEKLFF
few	TRBV20-1	TRBJ1-5	CSATDRAVSNQPQHF
.	TRBV2	TRBJ2-7	CASSEGGPRVSYEQYF
.	TRBV12-3/TRBV12-4	TRBJ1-1	CASSSPHTEAFF
many	TRBV15	TRBJ1-1	CATSRGGERVEAFF
many	TRBV27	TRBJ1-1	CASNPSGGYGAAFF
.	TRBV2	TRBJ2-7	CASSRDGYEQYF
many	TRBV10-3	TRBJ2-1	CAISGASGAGEQFF
many	TRBV5-1	TRBJ1-6	CASSSGTGNNSPLHF
many	TRBV6-1	TRBJ2-5	CASGRDQETQYF
many	TRBV20-1	TRBJ2-3	CSASRTGGGSDTQYF
once	TRBV2	TRBJ1-3	CASVRDSGNTIYF
many	TRBV11-1	TRBJ2-2	CASSYTGRRDTGELFF
.	TRBV9	TRBJ2-5	CASSVDLRETQYF
many	TRBV6-1	TRBJ1-4	CASSDRVTEKLFF
many	TRBV29-1	TRBJ2-5	CSVDGWRGTAQETQYF
many	TRBV7-8	TRBJ2-2	CASSLKSSGQSNTGELFF
few	TRBV3-1	TRBJ2-3	CASSQRGGGLTDTQYF
.	TRBV10-3	TRBJ1-2	CAISDWTTGNYGYTF
few	TRBV11-2	TRBJ2-2	CASSLVQNGELFF
.	TRBV27	TRBJ1-6	CASSFGGTNSPLHF